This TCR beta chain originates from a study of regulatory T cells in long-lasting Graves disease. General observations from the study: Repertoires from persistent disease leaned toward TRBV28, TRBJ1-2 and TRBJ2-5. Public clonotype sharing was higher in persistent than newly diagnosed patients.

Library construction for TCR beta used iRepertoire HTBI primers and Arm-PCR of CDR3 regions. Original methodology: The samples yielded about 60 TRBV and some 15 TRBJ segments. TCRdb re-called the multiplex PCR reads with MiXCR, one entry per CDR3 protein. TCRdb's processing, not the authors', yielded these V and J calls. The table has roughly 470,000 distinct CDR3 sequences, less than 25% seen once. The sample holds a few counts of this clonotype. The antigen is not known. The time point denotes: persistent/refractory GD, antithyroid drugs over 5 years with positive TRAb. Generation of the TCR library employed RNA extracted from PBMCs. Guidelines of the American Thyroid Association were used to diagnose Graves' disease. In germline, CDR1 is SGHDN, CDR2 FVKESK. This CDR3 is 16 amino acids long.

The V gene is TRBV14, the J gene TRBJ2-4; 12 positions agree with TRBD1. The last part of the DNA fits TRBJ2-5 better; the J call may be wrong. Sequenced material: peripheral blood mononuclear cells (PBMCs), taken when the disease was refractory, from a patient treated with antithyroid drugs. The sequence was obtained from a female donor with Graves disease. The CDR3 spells CASSQAGQGAVETQYF. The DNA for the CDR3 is TGTGCCAGCAGCCAAGCGGGACAGGGGGCCGTGGAGACCCAGTACTTC.